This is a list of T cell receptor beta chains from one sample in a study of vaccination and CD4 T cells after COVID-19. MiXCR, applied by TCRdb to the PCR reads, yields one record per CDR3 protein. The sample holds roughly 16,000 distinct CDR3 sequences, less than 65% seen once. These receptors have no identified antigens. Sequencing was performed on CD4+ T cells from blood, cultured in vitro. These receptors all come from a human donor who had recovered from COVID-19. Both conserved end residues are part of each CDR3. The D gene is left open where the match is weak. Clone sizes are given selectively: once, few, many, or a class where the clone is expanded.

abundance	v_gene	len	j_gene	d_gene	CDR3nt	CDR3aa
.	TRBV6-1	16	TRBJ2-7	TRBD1	TGTGCCAGCAGCCAAGCCAGGACAGGGGCTTTAAGCGAGCAGTACTTC	CASSQARTGALSEQYF
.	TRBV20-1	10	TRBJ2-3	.	TGCAGTGCTAGAGATCTAACGCAGTATTTT	CSARDLTQYF
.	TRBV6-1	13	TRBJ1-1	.	TGTGCCAGCCAAAAGGGACCGAACACTGAAGCTTTCTTT	CASQKGPNTEAFF
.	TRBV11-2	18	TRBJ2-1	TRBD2	TGTGCCAGCAGCTTAGATCGGATGGTGGGTAGCGGGTACAATGAGCAGTTCTTC	CASSLDRMVGSGYNEQFF
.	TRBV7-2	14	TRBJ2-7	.	TGTGCCAGCAGCTTAAACCTAGCGTGGCACGAGCAGTACTTC	CASSLNLAWHEQYF
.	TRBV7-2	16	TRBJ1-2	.	TGTGCCAGCAGCGGGGTGGGGGGGGCCGGTATCTATGGCTACACCTTC	CASSGVGGAGIYGYTF
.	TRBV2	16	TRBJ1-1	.	TGTGCCAGCAGTGAAGCGCGGGGGGGGACGCAAACTGAAGCTTTCTTT	CASSEARGGTQTEAFF
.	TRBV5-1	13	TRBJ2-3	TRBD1	TGCGCCAGCACCCGAGGGGGCGGAGATACGCAGTATTTT	CASTRGGGDTQYF
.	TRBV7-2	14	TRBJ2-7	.	TGTGCCAGCAGCCGCCCCGGCCAGCGAAAACAGCAGTACTTC	CASSRPGQRKQQYF
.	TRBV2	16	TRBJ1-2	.	TGTGCCAGCAGTGCAGCCAGGGCCCCCGTGTTCTATGGCTACACCTTC	CASSAARAPVFYGYTF
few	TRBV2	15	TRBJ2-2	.	TGTGCCAGCCGACGGGCATTGGGGAACACCGGGGAGCTGTTTTTT	CASRRALGNTGELFF
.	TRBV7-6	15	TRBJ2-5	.	TGTGCCAGCAGCGTCGTGTTTGGCGGACAAGAGACCCAGTACTTC	CASSVVFGGQETQYF
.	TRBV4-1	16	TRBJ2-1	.	TGCGCCAGCAGCCAAGATAGAGCTAGCCTTCACAATGAGCAGTTCTTC	CASSQDRASLHNEQFF
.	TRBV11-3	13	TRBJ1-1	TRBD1	TGTGCCAGCAGCGCCGACAGGGGCCCTGAAGCTTTCTTT	CASSADRGPEAFF
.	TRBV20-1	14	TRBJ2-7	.	TGCAGTGCTTGCCGAGCGGGTTCAACCTACGAGCAGTACTTC	CSACRAGSTYEQYF
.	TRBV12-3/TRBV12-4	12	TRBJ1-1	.	TGTGCCAGCAGTCGCCAGAGGACTGAAGCTTTCTTT	CASSRQRTEAFF
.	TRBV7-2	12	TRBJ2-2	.	TGTGCCAGCAGCTTACGGATCGGGGAGCTGTTTTTT	CASSLRIGELFF
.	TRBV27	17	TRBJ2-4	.	TGTGCCAGCAGTTTATCGGGGGAGTTTGGGGCCAAAAACATTCAGTACTTC	CASSLSGEFGAKNIQYF
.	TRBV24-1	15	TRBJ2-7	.	TGTGCCACCAGTGACAGTACAGGGCCCATCTACGAGCAGTACTTC	CATSDSTGPIYEQYF
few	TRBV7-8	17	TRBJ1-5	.	TGTGCCAGCAGCAAACGGGCAGGGCCCTATAGCAATCAGCCCCAGCATTTT	CASSKRAGPYSNQPQHF
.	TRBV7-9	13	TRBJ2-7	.	TGTGCCAGCAGCTTAGCGCAGGGATACGAGCAGTACTTC	CASSLAQGYEQYF
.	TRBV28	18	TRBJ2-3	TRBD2	TGTGCCAGCAGTTTACGGGCGGGAGGGCCAGTCAAAAAAGATACGCAGTATTTT	CASSLRAGGPVKKDTQYF
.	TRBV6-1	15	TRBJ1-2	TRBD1	TGTGCCAGCATTCAACAGGGGGCCCAAAACTATGGCTACACCTTC	CASIQQGAQNYGYTF
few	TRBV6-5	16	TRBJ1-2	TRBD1	TGTGCCAGCAGTTACTCGAGGGCAGGGGGCGGCTATGGCTACACCTTC	CASSYSRAGGGYGYTF
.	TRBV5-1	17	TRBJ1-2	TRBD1	TGCGCCAGCAGCTTGGAGGGGGGGACAGGAAGCTCCTATGGCTACACCTTC	CASSLEGGTGSSYGYTF
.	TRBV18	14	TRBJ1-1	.	TGTGCCAGCTCACCACCAGCGTTGAACACTGAAGCTTTCTTT	CASSPPALNTEAFF
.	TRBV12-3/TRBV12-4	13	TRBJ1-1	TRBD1	TGTGCCAGCAGTTTGCTTGGGACAGGTGAAGCTTTCTTT	CASSLLGTGEAFF
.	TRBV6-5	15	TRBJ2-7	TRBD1	TGTGCCAGCAGTTACTCGCTACAGGGGACCTACGAGCAGTACTTC	CASSYSLQGTYEQYF
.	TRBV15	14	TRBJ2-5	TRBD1	TGTGCCACCAGCAGAGATCGGACAGGGGAGACCCAGTACTTC	CATSRDRTGETQYF
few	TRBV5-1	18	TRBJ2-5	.	TGCGCCAGCAGCTTGGACGGGCTTCGGGGGCGCCCACAAGAGACCCAGTACTTC	CASSLDGLRGRPQETQYF
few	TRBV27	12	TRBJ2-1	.	TGTGCCAGCACTGACAGATACAATGAGCAGTTCTTC	CASTDRYNEQFF
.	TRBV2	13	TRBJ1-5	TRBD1	TGTGCCAGCAGGCGGGACAGTAATCAGCCCCAGCATTTT	CASRRDSNQPQHF
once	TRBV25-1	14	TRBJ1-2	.	TGTGCCAGCAGTGAATGGGGGGGGCTAGATGGCTACACCTTC	CASSEWGGLDGYTF